The 23 T cell receptor beta chains in this list originate from one sample, sequenced in a study of blood T cell repertoires in COVID-19. The data were produced by immunoSEQ multiplex PCR, yet TCRdb's version contains in-frame clones alone and is incomplete. Of 300,000 or so clones listed, 85% to 90% were seen once; the top ten hold roughly 3.7%. Input material: peripheral blood. The receptors stem from a woman between 40 and 55 years old with acute or convalescent COVID-19.

For the CDR3, the DNA is TGTGCCAGCAGCTTAGGGGGGGGGAACACTGAAGCTTTCTTT. Protein sequence: CASSLGGGNTEAFF. The chain links TRBV7-8 to TRBJ1-1, with D tentatively TRBD1 (5 bases). The length of the CDR3 is 14 residues. Trimming removed 1 base at V and 1 base at J, with 7 bases between. Per germline, CDR1 SGHVS and CDR2 FQNEAQ.

This chain uses TRBV27 with TRBJ1-1; D is perhaps TRBD1 (5 bases). V was clipped by 10 bases and J by 4 bases, with 16 bases between them. The CDR3 length is 13 residues. The germline gives CDR1 MNHEY, CDR2 SMNVEV (reference sequence). CDR3 sequence reads: CATPRDWGTEAFF. The CDR3 nucleotides read TGTGCCACCCCCAGGGATTGGGGCACTGAAGCTTTCTTT.

The chain is built from TRBV11-1 and TRBJ2-1; 7 bases map to TRBD1. From germline, CDR1 is SGHAT and CDR2 FQDESV (reference sequence). The trim removed 3 bases at V and 7 bases at J, leaving 3 bases unmatched. This CDR3 has 13 amino acids. CDR3 region: CASSLTGMNEQFF. CDR3 DNA: TGTGCCAGCAGCTTGACAGGGATGAATGAGCAGTTCTTC.

The rearrangement uses TRBV5-5 and TRBJ2-7, with a tentative D call TRBD1 (5 bases). V shed 3 bases and J shed 2 bases, with 12 bases lying between them. CDR3 length equals 14 residues. Germline V gene data show CDR1 as SGHKS and CDR2 as YYEKEE (reference sequence). CDR3 sequence (DNA): TGTGCCAGCAGCTCAATTACAGGTCCCTACGAGCAGTACGTC. This encodes CASSSITGPYEQYV.

The J gene is TRBJ2-3, the V gene TRBV27; 8 bases fit TRBD2. This CDR3 is built from 13 residues. V lost 6 bases, J lost 1 base, and 0 bases stayed unmatched. The germline V gene encodes CDR1 MNHEY and CDR2 SMNVEV (reference sequence). This CDR3 is CASSGGGTDTQYF. The CDR3 nucleotides read TGTGCCAGCAGCGGGGGGGGCACAGATACGCAGTATTTT.

The V and J genes are TRBV11-2 and TRBJ1-1; D remains ambiguous. V gave up 5 bases and J gave up 1 base, with 11 bases separating them. The V gene's germline CDR1 is SGHAT and CDR2 FQNNGV. There are 14 residues in the CDR3. CDR3 in DNA: TGTGCCAGCAGCCCGGGGTTGAGGAACACTGAAGCTTTCTTT. It yields the protein CASSPGLRNTEAFF.

This chain links TRBV4-2 with TRBJ2-2; 10 bases fit TRBD2. Germline loops: CDR1 LGHNA, CDR2 YNFKEQ. V shed 3 bases and J 7 bases; nucleotides not matched to a gene: 8. This CDR3 has 16 amino acids. This CDR3 is CASSQRAGGRFGELFF. The CDR3 nucleotides are TGTGCCAGCAGCCAGAGAGCGGGGGGGCGATTCGGGGAGCTGTTTTTT.

V is TRBV6-1 and J is TRBJ1-2; D may be TRBD1 (5 bases). CDR3 length equals 13 residues. V lost 3 bases to trimming and J lost 7 bases, with 12 bases between them. Germline V gene lookup returns CDR1 MNHNS and CDR2 SASEGT. The CDR3 bases are TGTGCCAGCAGTGATACGGAGGGGTTTGGCTACACCTTC. Protein sequence: CASSDTEGFGYTF.

V and J are TRBV15 and TRBJ2-2, with TRBD1 matching over 8 bases. This CDR3 has 15 residues. The germline gives CDR1 LNHNV, CDR2 YYDKDF (reference sequence). V shed 0 bases, J shed 5 bases, and the junction held 2 bases outside the gene matches. The DNA for the CDR3 is TGTGCCACCAGCAGAGAGCGGACAGGGACCGGGGAGCTGTTTTTT. Translating it yields CATSRERTGTGELFF.

The chain combines TRBV7-4 with TRBJ1-5; the D gene is possibly TRBD1 (5 bases). Germline loops: CDR1 SGHVT, CDR2 SQSDAQ. This CDR3 is 17 amino acids long. V lost 4 bases to trimming and J lost 1 base, with 17 bases between them. CDR3 nucleotides: TGTGCCAGCAGCTGCACCTTGGGAGGGGCAAGCAATCAGCCCCAGCATTTT. Its translation: CASSCTLGGASNQPQHF.

This chain links TRBV6-5 with TRBJ1-5, with D possibly being TRBD1 (5 bases). The germline V gene encodes CDR1 MNHEY and CDR2 SVGAGI. The CDR3 spans 15 residues. V was cut by 4 bases and J by 3 bases, with 13 bases left in between. The CDR3 region has the DNA TGTGCCAGCAGTTCCGGGGGGAGCGTCAATCAGCCCCAGCATTTT. As protein: CASSSGGSVNQPQHF.

As DNA, the CDR3 is TGCGCCAGCAGCGACAGGGAGAGCAATCAGCCCCAGCATTTT. Translation: CASSDRESNQPQHF. This chain uses TRBV4-1 with TRBJ1-5, with 7 bases identical to TRBD1. J lost 1 base, V lost 5 bases, and 2 bases had no gene match. The CDR3 has 14 amino acids. Germline assignment: CDR1 MGHRA and CDR2 YSYEKL.

This rearrangement joins TRBV6-5 to TRBJ2-7; 10 bases agree with TRBD1. Germline CDR1 is MNHEY and CDR2 is SVGAGI. Trimming at V came to 2 bases and at J to 2 bases, leaving 3 bases not matched to a gene. This CDR3 is 15 amino acids long. This CDR3 is CASSYPGTGAYEQYV. The CDR3 nucleotides are TGTGCCAGCAGTTACCCCGGGACAGGGGCCTACGAGCAGTACGTC.

A word on this clone: Other DNA sequences in this specimen translate into the identical CDR3. The chain joins TRBV5-1 to TRBJ2-1, with D perhaps TRBD1 (6 bases). Between the trimmed V and J ends, which lost 2 bases and 1 base, there was a span of 10 bases. CDR1 and CDR2 (germline): SGHRS, YFSETQ. The CDR3 length is 15 residues. CDR3 nucleotide sequence: TGCGCCAGCAGCTTCGGGCAGGGGTCCTACAATGAGCAGTTCTTC. Encoded protein: CASSFGQGSYNEQFF.

The J gene is TRBJ2-5, the V gene TRBV27; 7 bases line up with TRBD2. V shed 2 bases and J 2 bases; nucleotides not matched to a gene: 8. Germline V gives CDR1 MNHEY, CDR2 SMNVEV (reference sequence). The CDR3 extends over 16 amino acids. CDR3 DNA: TGTGCCAGCAGTTTAGCGGGAGCGGGGCCGCAAGAGACCCAGTACTTC. It encodes CASSLAGAGPQETQYF.

The V and J genes are TRBV5-6 and TRBJ1-6, with a possible D match to TRBD1 (5 bases). The CDR3 totals 13 residues. Germline V lookup: CDR1 SGHDT, CDR2 YYEEEE. Trimming took off 4 bases at V and 9 bases at J, with 11 bases between the two ends. The CDR3 DNA sequence: TGTGCCAGCAGCCCTAGGGGCCTTTCACCCCTCCACTTT. Residues: CASSPRGLSPLHF.

The chain employs TRBV9 and TRBJ2-6; TRBD1 matches 10 bases. Germline V gene lookup returns CDR1 SGDLS and CDR2 YYNGEE. This CDR3 has 16 amino acids. The trim removed 7 bases at V and 0 bases at J, leaving 4 bases unmatched. The DNA of the CDR3 is TGTGCCAGCCCCGGGACAGGGGTCTCTGGGGCCAACGTCCTGACTTTC. Amino acid sequence: CASPGTGVSGANVLTF.

This chain uses TRBV6-1 with TRBJ2-5; 7 nucleotides agree with TRBD1. CDR1 and CDR2 (germline): MNHNS, SASEGT. The trim removed 0 bases at V and 5 bases at J, leaving 9 bases unmatched. The CDR3 has 16 amino acids. The CDR3 loop reads CASSEAWRQGGETQYF. Here the CDR3 DNA reads TGTGCCAGCAGTGAAGCCTGGAGACAGGGTGGGGAGACCCAGTACTTC.

As concerns this clone: The same CDR3 can be traced to other DNA sequences in this sample. The rearrangement joins TRBV19 to TRBJ1-1, with D hard to call. The CDR3 is 12 residues long. Germline V CDR1 and CDR2: LNHDA, SQIVND (reference sequence). V was clipped by 4 bases and J by 1 base, with 4 bases between them. This CDR3 reads CASSRGNTEAFF. The CDR3 coding sequence is TGTGCCAGTAGTAGAGGGAACACTGAAGCTTTCTTT.

The chain links TRBV6-4 to TRBJ2-2; 11 nucleotides agree with TRBD2. The CDR3 runs to 15 residues. Trimming took 3 bases from V and 4 from J; bases not matched to a gene: 1. The germline gives CDR1 MRHNA, CDR2 SNTAGT. CDR3 DNA sequence: TGTGCCAGCAGTGAAACTAGCGGGGGCACCGGGGAGCTGTTTTTT. It codes for CASSETSGGTGELFF.

The rearrangement uses TRBV3-1 (or the pseudogene TRBV3-2) and TRBJ2-2; TRBD2 agrees at 9 bases. The J segment lost 4 bases and the V segment lost 0 bases, leaving 3 bases of the junction unmatched. This CDR3 is built from 16 residues. CDR1 is LGHDT, CDR2 YNNKEL, per germline (reference sequence). DNA of the CDR3: TGTGCCAGCAGCCAAGACCTGCGGGGGGGCACCGGGGAGCTGTTTTTT. Its protein product is CASSQDLRGGTGELFF.

The chain combines TRBV6-5 with TRBJ1-1; D may be TRBD1 (5 bases). The length of the CDR3 is 13 residues. Looked up from germline, CDR1 is MNHEY and CDR2 is SVGAGI. The CDR3 region has the DNA TGTGGATCGGGGGGGGAGATCGGCACTGAAGCTTTCTTT. This translates into CGSGGEIGTEAFF.

This clone came up once. The chain links TRBV6-5 to TRBJ1-2, with TRBD1 identical over 9 bases. The CDR3 has 13 amino acids. With V trimmed by 5 bases and J by 8 bases, 6 bases remained unmatched. Germline lookup yields CDR1 MNHEY and CDR2 SVGAGI. The CDR3 loop is CASSPGTGQGYTF. The CDR3 coding sequence is TGTGCCAGCAGTCCCGGGACAGGGCAGGGCTACACCTTC.